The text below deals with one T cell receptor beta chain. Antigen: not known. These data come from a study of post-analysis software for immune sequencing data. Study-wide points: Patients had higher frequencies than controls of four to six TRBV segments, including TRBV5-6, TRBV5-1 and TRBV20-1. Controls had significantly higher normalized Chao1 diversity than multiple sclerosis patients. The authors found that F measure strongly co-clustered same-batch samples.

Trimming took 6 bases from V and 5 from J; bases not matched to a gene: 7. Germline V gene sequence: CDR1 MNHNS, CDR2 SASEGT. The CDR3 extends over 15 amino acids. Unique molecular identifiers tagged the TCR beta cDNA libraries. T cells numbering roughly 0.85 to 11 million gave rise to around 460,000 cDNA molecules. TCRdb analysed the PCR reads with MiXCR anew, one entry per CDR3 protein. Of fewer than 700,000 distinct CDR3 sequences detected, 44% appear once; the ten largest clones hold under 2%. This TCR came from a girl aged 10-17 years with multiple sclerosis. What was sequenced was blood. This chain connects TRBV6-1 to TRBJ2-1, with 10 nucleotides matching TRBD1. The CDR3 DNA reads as TGTGCCAGCAGCGGGACAGGGGTCGGCAACAATGAGCAGTTCTTC. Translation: CASSGTGVGNNEQFF.